Listed below are T cell receptor beta chains from one sample, sequenced in a study of shared clonotypes between healthy human individuals. TCRdb's copy holds only in-frame clones and misses some; the assay was immunoSEQ multiplex PCR. The repertoire holds about 2 million clones, with roughly 94% as singletons. The source material was naive CD8+ T cells sorted from blood. These receptors were obtained from a man aged 18 to 30 in good health. Both conserved end residues are part of each CDR3. Fields, in order: CDR3 protein, CDR3 DNA, V gene, D gene, J gene, clone size. The D gene is left open where the match is weak. The size entry is marked missing in some rows and otherwise reads once, few, many or a size class.

CASSWGLGRYNEQFF TGTGCCAGCAGTTGGGGTTTAGGCAGGTACAATGAGCAGTTCTTC TRBV27 - TRBJ2-1 -
CASSPPWQDSYNEQFF TGTGCCAGCTCACCACCGTGGCAGGACTCCTACAATGAGCAGTTCTTC TRBV18 - TRBJ2-1 -
CASSLGPTGGSGYTF TGTGCCAGCAGCTTAGGACCGACAGGGGGTTCCGGCTACACCTTC TRBV11-2 TRBD1 TRBJ1-2 -
CAWSGGASEQFF TGTGCCTGGTCCGGGGGGGCGAGTGAGCAGTTCTTC TRBV30 TRBD2 TRBJ2-1 -
CASSWGLEDTQYF TGTGCCAGCAGTTGGGGGCTTGAAGATACGCAGTATTTT TRBV25-1 - TRBJ2-3 -
CASSQGLAGEEDEQFF TGCGCCAGCAGCCAGGGACTAGCGGGAGAAGAGGATGAGCAGTTCTTC TRBV4-3 TRBD2 TRBJ2-1 -
CASSSSAEAFF TGTGCCAGCAGTTCCTCTGCAGAAGCTTTCTTT TRBV6-5 - TRBJ1-1 -
CASSLTQGGQPQHF TGTGCCAGCAGTTTAACGCAGGGTGGACAGCCCCAGCATTTT TRBV27 - TRBJ1-5 -
CASSSQTLYGYTF TGTGCCAGCAGTTCCCAGACACTGTATGGCTACACCTTC TRBV6-5 - TRBJ1-2 -
CASSPSGRVNEQFF TGTGCCAGCAGCCCCAGCGGGAGGGTTAATGAGCAGTTCTTC TRBV5-6 TRBD2 TRBJ2-1 once
CASSYTGTYNEQFF TGTGCCAGCAGTTACACCGGGACCTACAATGAGCAGTTCTTC TRBV6-6 - TRBJ2-1 once
CASSLESPGPGNTIYF TGTGCCAGCAGCTTAGAGTCCCCAGGGCCTGGAAACACCATATATTTT TRBV7-8 - TRBJ1-3 -
CASSPAASTEAFF TGCGCCAGCAGCCCCGCGGCGAGCACTGAAGCTTTCTTT TRBV4-1 - TRBJ1-1 -
CASSQEQGLYNEQFF TGCGCCAGCAGCCAAGAACAGGGGCTCTACAATGAGCAGTTCTTC TRBV4-1 TRBD1 TRBJ2-1 -
CASSLGVSYEQYF TGTGCCAGCAGCTTAGGGGTATCCTACGAGCAGTACTTC TRBV7-6 - TRBJ2-7 -
CASSVILAEQYF TGTGCCAGCAGCGTGATTTTGGCCGAGCAGTACTTC TRBV5-6 - TRBJ2-7 -
CASSPGQRLYEQYF TGTGCCAGCAGTCCGGGACAGCGACTCTACGAGCAGTACTTC TRBV27 TRBD1 TRBJ2-7 -
CASSPTPSGGWYEQFF TGTGCCAGCAGTCCAACCCCTAGCGGGGGTTGGTATGAGCAGTTCTTC TRBV27 TRBD2 TRBJ2-1 -
CASSPTYGYGYTF TGTGCCAGCAGCCCGACATATGGCTATGGCTACACCTTC TRBV7-2 - TRBJ1-2 -
CASSLIDTSYEQYF TGTGCCAGCAGCTTAATCGACACCTCCTACGAGCAGTACTTC TRBV7-9 - TRBJ2-7 -
CATSSSWGDSASYEQYF TGTGCCACCAGCTCGAGCTGGGGGGACAGCGCTTCCTACGAGCAGTACTTC TRBV15 - TRBJ2-7 -
CATLLGVNEQFF TGCGCCACCCTACTGGGGGTCAATGAGCAGTTCTTC TRBV10-2 - TRBJ2-1 -
CASSPTLGGTGELFF TGTGCCAGCAGTCCAACCCTAGGGGGCACCGGGGAGCTGTTTTTT TRBV27 - TRBJ2-2 -
CASSFGTSGPISNTGELFF TGTGCCAGCAGCTTCGGGACTAGCGGCCCTATTTCAAACACCGGGGAGCTGTTTTTT TRBV7-9 TRBD2 TRBJ2-2 -
CASSYGTGNYEQYF TGTGCCAGCAGTTACGGGACAGGGAATTACGAGCAGTACTTC TRBV6-5 TRBD1 TRBJ2-7 -
CASSYGWGQPQHF TGTGCCAGCAGCTACGGGTGGGGCCAGCCCCAGCATTTT TRBV7-6 - TRBJ1-5 -
CSVAGYPKNIQYF TGCAGCGTCGCGGGGTATCCCAAAAACATTCAGTACTTC TRBV29-1 - TRBJ2-4 -
CASSPWTGKGNGYTF TGTGCCAGTAGTCCCTGGACAGGGAAGGGGAATGGCTACACCTTC TRBV19 TRBD1 TRBJ1-2 -
CASSIRKTETQYF TGTGCCAGTAGTATTCGGAAGACGGAGACCCAGTACTTC TRBV19 - TRBJ2-5 once
CASSPSPGTEKLFF TGTGCCAGCAGCCCATCCCCCGGGACGGAAAAACTGTTTTTT TRBV7-9 - TRBJ1-4 once
CASNRDNEQFF TGTGCCAGTAACAGGGACAATGAGCAGTTCTTC TRBV19 - TRBJ2-1 -
CASSFALYGYTF TGTGCCAGCAGTTTTGCCCTCTATGGCTACACCTTC TRBV28 - TRBJ1-2 -
CASSQDDRGQQPQHF TGCGCCAGCAGCCAAGATGACAGGGGCCAGCAGCCCCAGCATTTT TRBV4-1 TRBD1 TRBJ1-5 once
CASSLSGRVDYGYTF TGTGCCAGCAGCTTATCAGGCAGGGTGGACTATGGCTACACCTTC TRBV5-6 - TRBJ1-2 -
CASSHSGKQETQYF TGCGCCAGCAGCCACTCCGGGAAACAAGAGACCCAGTACTTC TRBV4-3 - TRBJ2-5 -
CASSLGLTGGTDIQYF TGTGCCAGCAGCTTAGGCTTAACAGGGGGTACGGACATTCAGTACTTC TRBV7-9 TRBD1 TRBJ2-4 -
CASSLSWQGNNQPQHF TGTGCCAGCAGTTTATCGTGGCAGGGGAACAATCAGCCCCAGCATTTT TRBV27 - TRBJ1-5 -
CASSVDREETQYF TGTGCCAGTAGCGTCGACAGGGAAGAGACCCAGTACTTC TRBV19 TRBD1 TRBJ2-5 -